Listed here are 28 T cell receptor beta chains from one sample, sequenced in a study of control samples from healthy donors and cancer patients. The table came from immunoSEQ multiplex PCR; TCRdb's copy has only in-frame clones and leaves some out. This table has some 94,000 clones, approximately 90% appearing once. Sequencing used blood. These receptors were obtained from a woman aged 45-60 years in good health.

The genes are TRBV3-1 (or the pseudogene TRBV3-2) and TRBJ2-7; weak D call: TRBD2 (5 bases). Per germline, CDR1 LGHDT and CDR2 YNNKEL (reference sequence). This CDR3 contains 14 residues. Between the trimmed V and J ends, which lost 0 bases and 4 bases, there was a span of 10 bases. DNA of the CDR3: TGTGCCAGCAGCCAAGATACTCTAGCTTACGAGCAGTACTTC. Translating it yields CASSQDTLAYEQYF.

This chain's CDR3 is CASSGGGGSSAPYGYTF. The CDR3 nucleotides read TGTGCCAGCAGCGGGGGTGGAGGCTCGTCCGCTCCTTATGGCTACACCTTC. This chain links TRBV5-6 with TRBJ1-2; D may be TRBD1 (5 bases). Trimming cost V 4 bases and J 5 bases, with 24 bases left between them. Germline V gene data show CDR1 as SGHDT and CDR2 as YYEEEE. The CDR3 runs 17 residues.

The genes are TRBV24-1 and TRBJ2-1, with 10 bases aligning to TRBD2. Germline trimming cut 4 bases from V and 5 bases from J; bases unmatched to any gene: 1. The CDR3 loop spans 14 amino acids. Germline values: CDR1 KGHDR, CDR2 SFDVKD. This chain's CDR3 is CATSEAGGNNEQFF. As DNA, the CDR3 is TGTGCCACCAGTGAAGCGGGAGGGAACAATGAGCAGTTCTTC.

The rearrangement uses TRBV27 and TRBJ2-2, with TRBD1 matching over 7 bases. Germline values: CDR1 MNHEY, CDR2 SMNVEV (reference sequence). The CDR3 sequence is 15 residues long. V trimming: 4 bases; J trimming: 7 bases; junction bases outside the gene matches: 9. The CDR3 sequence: CASSSTGAGGGELFF. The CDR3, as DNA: TGTGCCAGCAGTTCCACAGGGGCCGGAGGCGGGGAGCTGTTTTTT.

In DNA, the CDR3 is TGTGCCAGTAGTATTGAGGTTTCAGAGACCCAGTACTTC. Its translation is CASSIEVSETQYF. The genes are TRBV19 and TRBJ2-5; D is ambiguous. This CDR3 is built from 13 residues. Trimming stripped 3 bases from V and 4 bases from J, with 9 bases between. CDR1 and CDR2 (germline): LNHDA, SQIVND (reference sequence).

CDR3 residues: CSVSGWFYEQYF. For the CDR3, the DNA is TGCAGCGTTTCCGGGTGGTTCTACGAGCAGTACTTC. The rearrangement links TRBV29-1 to TRBJ2-7; D not certain. CDR1 is SQVTM and CDR2 is ANQGSEA in the germline V gene. This CDR3 is built from 12 residues. The V and J ends lost 5 bases and 3 bases respectively, with 11 bases between them.

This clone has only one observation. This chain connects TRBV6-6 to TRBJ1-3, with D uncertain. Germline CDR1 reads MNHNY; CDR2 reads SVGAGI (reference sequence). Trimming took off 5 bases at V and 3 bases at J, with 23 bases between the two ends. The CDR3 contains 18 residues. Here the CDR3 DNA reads TGTGCCAGCAGTCCCCTCGCCGGTGCCGTCGGATATGGAAACACCATATATTTT. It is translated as CASSPLAGAVGYGNTIYF.

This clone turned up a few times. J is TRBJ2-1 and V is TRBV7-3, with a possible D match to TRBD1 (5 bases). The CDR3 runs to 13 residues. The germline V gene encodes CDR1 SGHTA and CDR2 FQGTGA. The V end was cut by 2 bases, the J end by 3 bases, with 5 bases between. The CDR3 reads CASSLQGYNEQFF. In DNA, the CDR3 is TGTGCCAGCAGCTTACAGGGCTACAATGAGCAGTTCTTC.

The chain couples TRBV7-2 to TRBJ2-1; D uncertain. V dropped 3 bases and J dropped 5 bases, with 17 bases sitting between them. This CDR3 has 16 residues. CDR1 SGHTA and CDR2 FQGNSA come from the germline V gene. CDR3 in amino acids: CASSLGYPKANNEQFF. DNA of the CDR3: TGTGCCAGCAGCTTGGGCTACCCTAAAGCTAACAATGAGCAGTTCTTC.

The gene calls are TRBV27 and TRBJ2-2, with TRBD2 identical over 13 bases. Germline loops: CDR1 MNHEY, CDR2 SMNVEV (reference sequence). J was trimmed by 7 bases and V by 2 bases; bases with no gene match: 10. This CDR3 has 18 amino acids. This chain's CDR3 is CASSLLGLAGPWGGELFF. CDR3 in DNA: TGTGCCAGCAGTTTACTGGGACTAGCGGGGCCTTGGGGCGGGGAGCTGTTTTTT.

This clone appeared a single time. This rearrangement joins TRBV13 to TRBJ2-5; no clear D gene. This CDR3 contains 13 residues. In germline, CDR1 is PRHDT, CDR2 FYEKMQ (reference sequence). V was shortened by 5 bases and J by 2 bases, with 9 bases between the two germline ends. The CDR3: CASSHSGQETQYF. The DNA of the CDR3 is TGTGCCAGCAGCCACTCGGGTCAAGAGACCCAGTACTTC.

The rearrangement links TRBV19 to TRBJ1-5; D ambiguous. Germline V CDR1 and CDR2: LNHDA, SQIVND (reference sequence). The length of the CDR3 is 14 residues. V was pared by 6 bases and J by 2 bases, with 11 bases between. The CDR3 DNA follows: TGTGCCAGTAGGGGAGAGATTGGCAATCAGCCCCAGCATTTT. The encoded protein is CASRGEIGNQPQHF.

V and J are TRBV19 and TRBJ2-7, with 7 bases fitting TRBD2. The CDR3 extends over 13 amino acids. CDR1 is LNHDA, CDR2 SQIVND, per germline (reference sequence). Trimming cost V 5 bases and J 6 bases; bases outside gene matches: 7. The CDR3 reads CASSPLGGAEQYF. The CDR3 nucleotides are TGTGCCAGTAGTCCCCTGGGAGGGGCCGAGCAGTACTTC.

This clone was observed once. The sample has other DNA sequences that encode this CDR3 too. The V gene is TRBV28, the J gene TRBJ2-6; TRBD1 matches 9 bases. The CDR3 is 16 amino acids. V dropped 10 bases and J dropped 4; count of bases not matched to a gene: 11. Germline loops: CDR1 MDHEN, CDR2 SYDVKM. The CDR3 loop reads CATLDRGVSGANVLTF. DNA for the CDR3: TGTGCCACCCTGGACAGGGGAGTCTCCGGGGCCAACGTCCTGACTTTC.

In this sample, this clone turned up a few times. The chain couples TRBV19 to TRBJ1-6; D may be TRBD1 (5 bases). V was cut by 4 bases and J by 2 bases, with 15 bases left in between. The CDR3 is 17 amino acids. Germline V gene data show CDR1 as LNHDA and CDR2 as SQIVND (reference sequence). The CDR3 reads CASSRSEGLAYNSPLHF. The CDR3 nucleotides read TGTGCCAGTAGTAGGTCGGAGGGGCTAGCCTATAATTCACCCCTCCACTTT.

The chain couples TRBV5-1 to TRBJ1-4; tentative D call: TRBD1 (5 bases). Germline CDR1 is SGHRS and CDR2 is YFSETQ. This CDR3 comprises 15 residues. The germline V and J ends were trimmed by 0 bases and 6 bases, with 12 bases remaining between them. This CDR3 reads CASSLDQGADEKLFF. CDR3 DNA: TGCGCCAGCAGCTTGGATCAAGGGGCCGATGAAAAACTGTTTTTT.

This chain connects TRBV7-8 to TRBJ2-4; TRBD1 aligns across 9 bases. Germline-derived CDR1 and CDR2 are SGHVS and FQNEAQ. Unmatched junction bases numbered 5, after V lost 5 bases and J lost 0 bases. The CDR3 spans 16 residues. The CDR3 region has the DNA TGTGCCAGCAGCAGGCAACAGGGGGCAGCCAAAAACATTCAGTACTTC. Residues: CASSRQQGAAKNIQYF.

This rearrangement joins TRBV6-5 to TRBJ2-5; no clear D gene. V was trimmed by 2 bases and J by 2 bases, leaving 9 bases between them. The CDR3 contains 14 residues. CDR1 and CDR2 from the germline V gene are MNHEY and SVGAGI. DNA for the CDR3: TGTGCCAGCAGTTACGGCCCCTCACAAGAGACCCAGTACTTC. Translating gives CASSYGPSQETQYF.

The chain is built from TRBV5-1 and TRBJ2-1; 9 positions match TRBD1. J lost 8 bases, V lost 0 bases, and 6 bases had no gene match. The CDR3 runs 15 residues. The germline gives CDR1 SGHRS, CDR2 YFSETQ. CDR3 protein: CASSLAGTGWDEQFF. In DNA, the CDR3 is TGCGCCAGCAGCTTGGCCGGGACAGGGTGGGATGAGCAGTTCTTC.

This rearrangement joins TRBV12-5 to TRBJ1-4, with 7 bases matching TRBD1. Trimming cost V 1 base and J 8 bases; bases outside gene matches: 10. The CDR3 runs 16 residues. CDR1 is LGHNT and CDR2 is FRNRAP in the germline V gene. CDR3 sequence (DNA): TGTGCTAGTGGTTTGGGGTCCCGGACAGGTCGCGAAAAACTGTTTTTT. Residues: CASGLGSRTGREKLFF.

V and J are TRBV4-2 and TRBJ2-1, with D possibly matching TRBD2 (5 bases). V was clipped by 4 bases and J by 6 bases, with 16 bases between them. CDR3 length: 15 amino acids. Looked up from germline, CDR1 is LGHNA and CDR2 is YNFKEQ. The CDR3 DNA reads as TGTGCCAGCAGCCCTGAGCGTATGAGCGGCAATGAGCAGTTCTTC. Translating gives CASSPERMSGNEQFF.

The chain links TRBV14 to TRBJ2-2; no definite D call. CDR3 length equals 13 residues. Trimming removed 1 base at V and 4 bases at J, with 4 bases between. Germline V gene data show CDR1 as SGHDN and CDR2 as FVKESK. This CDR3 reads CASSQGGTGELFF. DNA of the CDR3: TGTGCCAGCAGCCAAGGGGGCACCGGGGAGCTGTTTTTT.

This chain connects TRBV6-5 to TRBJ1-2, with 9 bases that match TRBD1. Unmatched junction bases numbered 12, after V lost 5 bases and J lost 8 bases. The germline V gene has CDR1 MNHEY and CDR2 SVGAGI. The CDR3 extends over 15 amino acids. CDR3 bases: TGTGCCAGCAGTCACGAGGGACAGGGAGTAGGGGGCTACACCTTC. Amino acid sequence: CASSHEGQGVGGYTF.

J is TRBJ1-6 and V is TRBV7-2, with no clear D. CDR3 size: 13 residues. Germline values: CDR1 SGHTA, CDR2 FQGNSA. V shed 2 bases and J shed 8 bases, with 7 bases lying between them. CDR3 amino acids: CASSLHADSPLHF. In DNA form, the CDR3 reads TGTGCCAGCAGCTTACACGCGGATTCACCCCTCCACTTT.

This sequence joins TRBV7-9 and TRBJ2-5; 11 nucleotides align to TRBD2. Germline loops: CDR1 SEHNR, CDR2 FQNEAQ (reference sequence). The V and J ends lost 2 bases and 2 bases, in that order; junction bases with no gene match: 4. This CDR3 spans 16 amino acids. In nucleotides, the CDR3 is TGTGCCAGCAGCTTACCAATAGCGGGAGGGCAAGAGACCCAGTACTTC. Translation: CASSLPIAGGQETQYF. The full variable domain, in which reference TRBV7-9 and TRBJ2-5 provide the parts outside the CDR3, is DTGVSQNPRHKITKRGQNVTFRCDPISEHNRLYWYRQTLGQGPEFLTYFQNEAQLEKSRLLSDRFSAERPKGSFSTLEIQRTEQGDSAMYLCASSLPIAGGQETQYFGPGTRLLVL.

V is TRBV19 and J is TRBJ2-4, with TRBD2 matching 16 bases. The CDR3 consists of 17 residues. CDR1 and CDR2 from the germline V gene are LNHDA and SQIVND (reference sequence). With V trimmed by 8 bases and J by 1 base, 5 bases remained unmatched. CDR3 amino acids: CASGTSGRALAKNIQYF. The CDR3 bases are TGTGCCAGTGGGACTAGCGGGAGGGCCCTGGCCAAAAACATTCAGTACTTC.

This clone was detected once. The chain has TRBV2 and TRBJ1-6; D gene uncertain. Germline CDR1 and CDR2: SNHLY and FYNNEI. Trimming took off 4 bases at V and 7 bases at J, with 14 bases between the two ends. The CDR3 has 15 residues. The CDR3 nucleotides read TGTGCCAGCAGTGTTTACGGGGAGGGAAATTCACCCCTCCACTTT. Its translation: CASSVYGEGNSPLHF. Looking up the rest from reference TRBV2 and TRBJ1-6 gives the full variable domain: EPEVTQTPSHQVTQMGQEVILRCVPISNHLYFYWYRQILGQKVEFLVSFYNNEISEKSEIFDDQFSVERPDGSNFTLKIRSTKLEDSAMYFCASSVYGEGNSPLHFGNGTRLTVT.

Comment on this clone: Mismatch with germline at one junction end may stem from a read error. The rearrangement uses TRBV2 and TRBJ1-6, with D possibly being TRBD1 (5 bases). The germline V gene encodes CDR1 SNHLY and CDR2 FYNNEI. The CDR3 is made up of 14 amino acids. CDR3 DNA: TGTGCCAGCAGTGAGACGGTGGGGGGATCACCCCCCCACTTT. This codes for CASSETVGGSPPHF.